This entry lists 14 T cell receptor beta chains sequenced from one sample in a study of cytomegalovirus exposure and HLA in healthy donors. Clones were read by immunoSEQ multiplex PCR, and TCRdb kept only the in-frame ones, dropping some. The profile shows about 240,000 clones, 85% to 90% of them singletons. Input material: PBMCs. The receptor set was obtained from a man aged 18-30 years in good health and CMV-seronegative.

This chain links TRBV4-1 with TRBJ2-5, with TRBD2 identical over 10 bases. The CDR3 runs 16 residues. V was pared by 4 bases and J by 3 bases, with 8 bases of the junction left unmatched. Germline V gene lookup returns CDR1 MGHRA and CDR2 YSYEKL. The CDR3 DNA is TGCGCCAGCAGCCTCCGATTGGGGACTAGCGAAGAGACCCAGTACTTC. It specifies CASSLRLGTSEETQYF.

The chain employs TRBV9 and TRBJ2-1; 9 positions match TRBD1. CDR1 and CDR2 from the germline V gene are SGDLS and YYNGEE. The J segment lost 9 bases and the V segment lost 3 bases, leaving 7 bases of the junction unmatched. CDR3 size: 14 residues. DNA for the CDR3: TGTGCCAGCAGCGCCTACAGGGGGCAAGGTGAGCAGTTCTTC. It yields the protein CASSAYRGQGEQFF.

The rearrangement uses TRBV4-1 and TRBJ2-3; TRBD1 agrees at 8 bases. Per germline, CDR1 MGHRA and CDR2 YSYEKL. Losses at the gene ends were 8 bases for V and 3 bases for J; bases not matched to a gene: 10. The length of the CDR3 is 15 residues. In DNA form, the CDR3 reads TGCGCCAGCGTAGGCGGACAGGGTCCGACAGATACGCAGTATTTT. It encodes CASVGGQGPTDTQYF.

This rearrangement joins TRBV18 to TRBJ1-4; the match to TRBD1 covers 7 bases. Germline V CDR1 and CDR2: KGHSH, LQKENI. CDR3 length: 15 amino acids. J gave up 6 bases and V 4 bases, and 8 bases lay outside the gene matches. The CDR3 nucleotides read TGTGCCAGCTCACTCCAAGGGGGCCGTCATGAAAAACTGTTTTTT. This encodes CASSLQGGRHEKLFF.

The chain links TRBV4-1 to TRBJ2-7; TRBD1 is a possible D gene (6 bases). Germline V gene lookup returns CDR1 MGHRA and CDR2 YSYEKL. The CDR3 runs 14 residues. V lost 3 bases and J lost 1, with 10 bases in between. The CDR3 bases are TGCGCCAGCAGCCAGCAACAGGGTTCCTACGAGCAGTACTTC. Translation gives CASSQQQGSYEQYF.

J is TRBJ2-3 and V is TRBV29-1, with a weak D call TRBD2 (5 bases). This CDR3 has 13 residues. The V gene's germline CDR1 is SQVTM and CDR2 ANQGSEA. Trimming left V 7 bases short and J 2 bases short, with 13 bases between. CDR3 region: CSGTSEYTDTQYF. Written as DNA, the CDR3 is TGCAGCGGGACTTCGGAATACACAGATACGCAGTATTTT.

The gene calls are TRBV29-1 and TRBJ2-5; TRBD1 is a possible D gene (6 bases). CDR3 length: 12 residues. Trimming took 6 bases from V and 5 from J, leaving 13 bases between them. Germline V CDR1 and CDR2: SQVTM, ANQGSEA. CDR3 DNA: TGCAGCGTCCAGGGGCCCGGGGAGACCCAGTACTTC. Its protein is CSVQGPGETQYF.

The chain couples TRBV7-9 to TRBJ2-1; the D gene is possibly TRBD1 (6 bases). Trimming took 5 bases from V and 1 from J, leaving 9 bases between them. The germline CDR1 and CDR2 sequences are SEHNR and FQNEAQ (reference sequence). The CDR3 is 14 amino acids. The CDR3 DNA is TGTGCCAGCAGCGTAACAGGGTCCTACAATGAGCAGTTCTTC. It specifies CASSVTGSYNEQFF.

This chain connects TRBV29-1 to TRBJ2-3; D not certain. CDR3 length: 12 residues. V shed 4 bases and J shed 4 bases, with 9 bases lying between them. The germline gives CDR1 SQVTM, CDR2 ANQGSEA. The CDR3 DNA is TGCAGCGTTGGGCGCGGCGCAGATACGCAGTATTTT. Its protein product is CSVGRGADTQYF.

The V and J genes are TRBV27 and TRBJ2-3, with TRBD2 identical over 10 bases. The V gene's germline CDR1 is MNHEY and CDR2 SMNVEV (reference sequence). With V trimmed by 1 base and J by 11 bases, 15 bases remained unmatched. This CDR3 contains 17 residues. Here the CDR3 reads CASSLFGLAETPLVQYF. Here the CDR3 DNA reads TGTGCCAGCAGTTTATTTGGACTAGCGGAAACTCCCTTAGTGCAGTATTTT.

V is TRBV20-1 and J is TRBJ2-7; a possible D gene is TRBD2 (5 bases). CDR1 and CDR2 from the germline V gene are DFQATT and SNEGSKA (reference sequence). V lost 5 bases, J lost 9 bases, and 14 bases lay in between. The CDR3 is 11 residues long. The DNA of the CDR3 is TGCAGTGCTGGATCCGAGGCGGGGCAGTACTTC. Its protein product is CSAGSEAGQYF.

This clone occurred a few times. This sequence joins TRBV5-4 and TRBJ2-2; 14 positions match TRBD2. The CDR3 length is 18 residues. After removal of 0 bases from V and 4 bases from J, the junction contained 5 bases not matched to a gene. Germline CDR1 is SGHNT and CDR2 is YYREEE (reference sequence). Written as DNA, the CDR3 is TGTGCCAGCAGCTTGGGACTAGCGGGGGGGCCATCCACCGGGGAGCTGTTTTTT. Amino acid sequence: CASSLGLAGGPSTGELFF.

The V and J genes are TRBV11-2 and TRBJ2-1; TRBD2 aligns across 8 bases. The CDR3 spans 15 residues. Trimming removed 6 bases from V and 5 bases from J; junction bases left unmatched: 9. Germline V CDR1 and CDR2: SGHAT, FQNNGV. The CDR3 reads CASSMLAGLNNEQFF. The CDR3 DNA reads as TGTGCCAGCAGTATGTTAGCGGGGCTTAACAATGAGCAGTTCTTC.

The chain carries TRBV18 and TRBJ2-3; D is ambiguous. The V end was cut by 3 bases, the J end by 6 bases, with 4 bases between. CDR3 length equals 11 residues. Germline V gives CDR1 KGHSH, CDR2 LQKENI. Written as DNA, the CDR3 is TGTGCCAGCTCACCCTCGGATACGCAGTATTTT. Encoded protein: CASSPSDTQYF.